This entry lists 15 T cell receptor beta chains sequenced from one sample in a study of T cells expressing NK-cell markers. TCRdb derives one entry per CDR3 protein from the 5' RACE reads, leaving out DNA. This repertoire includes fewer than 400,000 distinct CDR3 sequences. The sequencing input was blood T cells: a sorted CD56 or NKG2C T cell subset, CD4+ or CD8+ T cells, or bulk PBMC T cells (not recorded which). Receptors were obtained from a man aged 18-75 years in good health.

J is TRBJ2-7 and V is TRBV18; TCRdb indicates TRBD2, and absent DNA this call remains unverified. The CDR3 totals 16 residues. The germline V gene has CDR1 KGHSH and CDR2 LQKENI. CDR3 sequence: CASSPSIAGETIEQYF.

The V and J genes are TRBV3-1 and TRBJ2-3. CDR3 length equals 13 residues. Germline CDR1 LGHDT, CDR2 YNNKEL (reference sequence). Here the CDR3 reads CASSQLGTDTQYF.

V is TRBV19 and J is TRBJ2-7; absent DNA, TCRdb's TRBD1 call cannot be checked. Germline V gives CDR1 LNHDA, CDR2 SQIVND (reference sequence). CDR3 length: 15 amino acids. CDR3 loop: CASSDYGQGAYEQYF.

The genes are TRBV27 and TRBJ2-1. This CDR3 has 12 residues. Germline CDR1 reads MNHEY; CDR2 reads SMNVEV (reference sequence). The CDR3: CASRAGNNEQFF.

The chain recombines TRBV3-1 with TRBJ2-1; no DNA is available, so the TRBD1 call from TCRdb remains unchecked. Germline V gene lookup returns CDR1 LGHDT and CDR2 YNNKEL (reference sequence). This CDR3 contains 13 residues. CDR3 sequence reads: CASTRQGYNEQFF.

V usage is TRBV28 and J usage is TRBJ2-5; the D gene TCRdb calls, TRBD1, cannot be checked with no DNA. The CDR3 totals 16 residues. Germline V gene sequence: CDR1 MDHEN, CDR2 SYDVKM. CDR3 sequence reads: CASRSTTGVGQETQYF.

This chain links TRBV28 with TRBJ2-7; without DNA, the TCRdb call of TRBD2 cannot be checked. Germline V CDR1 and CDR2: MDHEN, SYDVKM. The CDR3 has 13 amino acids. CDR3 sequence: CASSGRPSYEQYF.

CDR3 residues: CSALRSGQGTGNEQYF. The chain couples TRBV20-1 to TRBJ2-7; TCRdb gives TRBD1 as the D gene, but with no DNA this cannot be confirmed. Germline V CDR1 and CDR2: DFQATT, SNEGSKA (reference sequence). The CDR3 has 16 amino acids.

The chain uses TRBV6-5 and TRBJ1-6. Germline V CDR1 and CDR2: MNHEY, SVGAGI. The CDR3 length is 14 residues. CDR3 loop: CASSYKILNSPLHF.

The chain joins TRBV7-8 to TRBJ1-1. This CDR3 spans 14 amino acids. The germline V gene has CDR1 SGHVS and CDR2 FQNEAQ. The CDR3 here is CASSLPGSGREAFF. The whole variable domain, remainder taken from reference TRBV7-8 and TRBJ1-1, is GAGVSQSPRYKVAKRGQDVALRCDPISGHVSLFWYQQALGQGPEFLTYFQNEAQLDKSGLPSDRFFAERPEGSVSTLKIQRTQQEDSAVYLCASSLPGSGREAFFGQGTRLTVV.

Here the CDR3 reads CASSPLGAREQYF. This chain joins TRBV5-1 and TRBJ2-7; there is no DNA to check the TCRdb D call of TRBD1. The CDR3 loop spans 13 amino acids. CDR1 and CDR2 (germline): SGHRS, YFSETQ.

The chain has TRBV6-2 or TRBV6-3 and TRBJ2-5; TCRdb selects TRBD2, and the lack of DNA leaves this call unchecked. The CDR3 is made up of 17 amino acids. Per the germline V gene, CDR1 is MNHEY and CDR2 is SVGEGT. The CDR3 sequence is CASSYSTGLAGDETQYF.

J is TRBJ1-3 and V is TRBV12-3 or TRBV12-4; TCRdb calls TRBD1, which cannot be checked without DNA. The length of the CDR3 is 16 residues. The CDR3 loop reads CASSSPGGAPGNTIYF.

The chain carries TRBV19 and TRBJ2-4; as DNA is missing, the TRBD1 call by TCRdb cannot be tested. Germline lookup yields CDR1 LNHDA and CDR2 SQIVND (reference sequence). The CDR3 extends over 13 amino acids. The CDR3 sequence is CASRQGGSGIQYF.

This chain joins TRBV20-1 and TRBJ2-1; TCRdb's D gene call, TRBD1, goes unchecked for lack of DNA. The germline gives CDR1 DFQATT, CDR2 SNEGSKA (reference sequence). The CDR3 is made up of 13 amino acids. The CDR3: CSAGGGARDEQFF.